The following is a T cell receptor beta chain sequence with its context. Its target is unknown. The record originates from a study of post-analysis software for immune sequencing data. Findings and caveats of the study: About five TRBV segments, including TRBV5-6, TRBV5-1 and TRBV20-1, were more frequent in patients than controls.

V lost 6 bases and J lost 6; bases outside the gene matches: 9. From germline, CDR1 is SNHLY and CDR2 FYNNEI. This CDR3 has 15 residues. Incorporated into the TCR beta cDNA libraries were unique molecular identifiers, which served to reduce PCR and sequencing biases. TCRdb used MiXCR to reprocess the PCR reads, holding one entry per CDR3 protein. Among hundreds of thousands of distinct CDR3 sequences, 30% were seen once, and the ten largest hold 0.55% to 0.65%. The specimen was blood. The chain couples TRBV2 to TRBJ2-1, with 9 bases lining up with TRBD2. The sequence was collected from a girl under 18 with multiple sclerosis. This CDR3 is CASSATSGACNEQFF. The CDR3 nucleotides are TGTGCCAGCAGCGCGACTAGCGGCGCCTGCAATGAGCAGTTCTTC.